Below, 21 T cell receptor beta chains from the same sample are listed, as sequenced in a study of shared clonotypes between healthy human individuals. Libraries were prepared by immunoSEQ multiplex PCR; TCRdb keeps only in-frame clonotypes and omits some of them. This sample has about 690,000 clones; 90% occur once, and the top ten carry 30% to 40%. The specimen was memory CD8+ T cells from PBMCs. Subset indicated: CD45RO+ cells pooled with CCR7-negative TemRA cells. The receptors were sampled from a man aged 18 to 29 in good health. Some clones in this sample may be carry-over from other donors' samples.

V gene TRBV7-9 combines with J gene TRBJ2-2; D is tentatively TRBD1 or TRBD2 (5 bases each). This CDR3 contains 14 residues. From germline, CDR1 is SEHNR and CDR2 FQNEAQ (reference sequence). The V end lost 6 bases, the J end lost 4 bases, and 12 bases lay between the germline ends. Here the CDR3 DNA reads TGTGCCAGCAGAACCGGGACCAGCACCGGGGAGCTGTTTTTT. Encoded protein: CASRTGTSTGELFF.

This chain joins TRBV9 and TRBJ1-3, with D possibly being TRBD1 (6 bases). CDR1 and CDR2 from the germline V gene are SGDLS and YYNGEE. This CDR3 has 15 amino acids. The V end lost 5 bases, the J end lost 4 bases, and 16 bases lay between the germline ends. The CDR3 here is CASSGLGGGGNTIYF. The CDR3 DNA reads TGTGCCAGCAGTGGGTTAGGGGGTGGCGGAAACACCATATATTTT.

This clone was detected only once. This chain connects TRBV14 to TRBJ2-7; perhaps TRBD2 as D (6 bases). Germline assignment: CDR1 SGHDN and CDR2 FVKESK. V lost 4 bases and J lost 3, with 10 bases in between. The CDR3 loop spans 13 amino acids. The CDR3 DNA reads TGTGCCAGCAGCCGCCAGACTAGCTACGAGCAGTACTTC. This encodes CASSRQTSYEQYF.

CDR3 region: CASSLVERLSSYNEQFF. The CDR3 coding sequence is TGTGCCAGCAGCTTAGTGGAGCGGTTGTCCTCCTACAATGAGCAGTTCTTC. V usage is TRBV7-9 and J usage is TRBJ2-1, with D maybe TRBD2 (5 bases). Germline loops: CDR1 SEHNR, CDR2 FQNEAQ (reference sequence). With 1 base removed from V and 0 bases from J, the gap between germline ends came to 13 bases. The CDR3 totals 17 residues.

This clone was detected a few times. The genes are TRBV10-1 and TRBJ1-5; TRBD1 might be the D (5 bases). V lost 6 bases and J 0 bases, leaving 9 bases between the germline ends. CDR3 length equals 14 residues. In germline, CDR1 is WNHNN, CDR2 SYGVQD (reference sequence). The CDR3 DNA reads as TGCGCCAGCAGGGGGGACTATAGCAATCAGCCCCAGCATTTT. Translated: CASRGDYSNQPQHF.

This clone appeared a few times. At one end, the junction sequence differs from germline, possibly due to a read error. The genes are TRBV29-1 and TRBJ1-1; possible D gene TRBD1, 6 bases. Germline CDR1 reads SQVTM; CDR2 reads ANQGSEA. The CDR3 has 17 residues. The DNA of the CDR3 is TGCAGCGTTGAAGATCCCCTCACCCACAGGGTGAAGACTGAAGCTTTCTTT. Its translation is CSVEDPLTHRVKTEAFF.

The chain couples TRBV13 to TRBJ2-1, with D possibly being TRBD2 (6 bases). The germline V and J ends were trimmed by 1 base and 0 bases, with 7 bases remaining between them. The CDR3 spans 15 residues. Germline V gives CDR1 PRHDT, CDR2 FYEKMQ (reference sequence). The CDR3 loop reads CASSLVLASYNEQFF. CDR3 DNA sequence: TGTGCCAGCAGCTTAGTACTAGCCTCCTACAATGAGCAGTTCTTC.

This clone has only one observation. The rearrangement links TRBV6-1 to TRBJ2-7, with unresolved D. Germline CDR1 is MNHNS and CDR2 is SASEGT. The CDR3 totals 11 residues. Between the trimmed V and J ends, which lost 10 bases and 4 bases, there was a span of 11 bases. The CDR3 bases are TGTGCCACCAAGTGGGCGTACGAGCAGTACTTC. As protein: CATKWAYEQYF.

The rearrangement joins TRBV14 to TRBJ2-1; D ambiguous. The CDR3 loop spans 14 amino acids. V shed 1 base and J shed 5 bases, with 9 bases lying between them. Germline V gene data show CDR1 as SGHDN and CDR2 as FVKESK. The CDR3 is CASSQATWDNEQFF. For the CDR3, the DNA is TGTGCCAGCAGCCAAGCGACGTGGGACAATGAGCAGTTCTTC.

A word on this clone: This likely reflects a read error, since a far larger clone is one base away. J is TRBJ1-1 and V is TRBV6-1; D perhaps matches TRBD1 (6 bases). The length of the CDR3 is 14 residues. CDR1 and CDR2 (germline): MNHNS, SASEGT. This CDR3 is CASTARGMNTKAFF. The CDR3 DNA follows: TGTGCCAGCACCGCCAGGGGCATGAACACTAAAGCTTTCTTT.

The rearrangement uses TRBV28 and TRBJ1-2; a possible D gene is TRBD1 (5 bases). Looked up from germline, CDR1 is MDHEN and CDR2 is SYDVKM. The CDR3 totals 18 residues. V lost 6 bases to trimming and J lost 2 bases, with 25 bases between them. Here the CDR3 reads CASSSLFVWDEGNYGYTF. In DNA, the CDR3 is TGTGCCAGCAGCTCGCTTTTTGTTTGGGACGAGGGGAACTATGGCTACACCTTC.

This chain connects TRBV27 to TRBJ2-7, with a weak D call TRBD2 (6 bases). This CDR3 is built from 17 residues. CDR1 and CDR2 from the germline V gene are MNHEY and SMNVEV (reference sequence). Trimming shortened V by 5 bases and J by 2 bases, and 22 bases separated the two germline ends. The CDR3 protein is CASSPSGEIAAPYEQYF. CDR3 DNA sequence: TGTGCCAGCAGTCCCTCCGGGGAAATAGCGGCCCCCTACGAGCAGTACTTC.

Written as DNA, the CDR3 is TGTGCCAGCAGTTTTAATCCCCGGACGGTTAACTATGGCTACACCTTC. It specifies CASSFNPRTVNYGYTF. The chain recombines TRBV28 with TRBJ1-2; no clear D gene. CDR3 length: 16 amino acids. The ends were cut back, 3 bases at V and 1 base at J, with 15 bases in the middle. Germline V CDR1 and CDR2: MDHEN, SYDVKM.

V is TRBV19 and J is TRBJ2-1; a weak D match, TRBD2 (6 bases). CDR1 and CDR2 from the germline V gene are LNHDA and SQIVND (reference sequence). This CDR3 comprises 15 residues. The V gene lost 3 bases and the J gene lost 3 bases, with 12 bases spanning the gap. The CDR3 DNA reads as TGTGCCAGTAGTATGGTAGCGGACCTCTACAATGAGCAGTTCTTC. This gives the protein CASSMVADLYNEQFF.

The chain combines TRBV27 with TRBJ1-2; unclear D gene. Deletions cut 6 bases from V and 8 bases from J, with 22 bases between. Germline V lookup: CDR1 MNHEY, CDR2 SMNVEV (reference sequence). The CDR3 is 15 residues long. For the CDR3, the DNA is TGTGCCAGCAGCCCGTTTATAGGCGCTACGGGGGGCTACACCTTC. It specifies CASSPFIGATGGYTF.

V gene TRBV28 combines with J gene TRBJ1-2, with no clear D. The CDR3 has 16 residues. Germline V gives CDR1 MDHEN, CDR2 SYDVKM. Trimming removed 5 bases from V and 2 bases from J, with 18 bases in between. The CDR3 DNA follows: TGTGCCAGCAGTCCTTCCGGGCGGGCTTCGAACTATGGCTACACCTTC. It codes for CASSPSGRASNYGYTF.

The rearrangement uses TRBV27 and TRBJ1-2; no firm D call. Germline V lookup: CDR1 MNHEY, CDR2 SMNVEV (reference sequence). The CDR3 contains 14 residues. Deletions cut 5 bases from V and 0 bases from J, with 10 bases between. The CDR3, as DNA: TGTGCCAGCAGTCGTTTTCGGACTAACTATGGCTACACCTTC. Residues: CASSRFRTNYGYTF.

Remarks on this clone: Other DNA sequences in the sample encode the same CDR3. The genes are TRBV4-2 and TRBJ2-6; the match to TRBD2 covers 7 bases. Germline lookup yields CDR1 LGHNA and CDR2 YNFKEQ. V gave up 0 bases and J gave up 1 base; unmatched junction bases: 0. The CDR3 sequence is 16 residues long. The CDR3 protein is CASSQEGGSGANVLTF. DNA for the CDR3: TGTGCCAGCAGCCAAGAGGGGGGGTCTGGGGCCAACGTCCTGACTTTC.

This chain connects TRBV5-5 to TRBJ2-7; TRBD1 matches at 7 bases. The CDR3 runs to 16 residues. Looked up from germline, CDR1 is SGHKS and CDR2 is YYEKEE (reference sequence). With 0 bases clipped from V and 0 bases from J, the junction kept 6 bases outside the gene matches. CDR3 in DNA: TGTGCCAGCAGCTTGGGGCTGACAGGGAGCTCCTACGAGCAGTACTTC. This codes for CASSLGLTGSSYEQYF. Complete variable domain (other parts from reference TRBV5-5 and TRBJ2-7): DAGVTQSPTHLIKTRGQQVTLRCSPISGHKSVSWYQQVLGQGPQFIFQYYEKEERGRGNFPDRFSARQFPNYSSELNVNALLLGDSALYLCASSLGLTGSSYEQYFGPGTRLTVT.

This clone was detected once. The chain couples TRBV7-9 to TRBJ1-4; 7 bases fit TRBD1. The germline V gene encodes CDR1 SEHNR and CDR2 FQNEAQ (reference sequence). The CDR3 is 13 amino acids. J gave up 6 bases and V 5 bases, and 3 bases lay outside the gene matches. The CDR3 bases are TGTGCCAGCAGCGCCGACAGGGATGAAAAACTGTTTTTT. It is translated as CASSADRDEKLFF.

The CDR3 loop reads CASSGDYAYEQYF. The DNA for the CDR3 is TGCGCCAGCAGCGGGGACTACGCCTACGAGCAGTACTTC. The chain links TRBV5-1 to TRBJ2-7; 7 positions agree with TRBD2. CDR3 length: 13 amino acids. The junction had 3 bases not matched to a gene; V was cut back by 4 bases and J by 2 bases. Germline CDR1 and CDR2: SGHRS and YFSETQ. Full variable domain (rest looked up from reference TRBV5-1 and TRBJ2-7): KAGVTQTPRYLIKTRGQQVTLSCSPISGHRSVSWYQQTPGQGLQFLFEYFSETQRNKGNFPGRFSGRQFSNSRSEMNVSTLELGDSALYLCASSGDYAYEQYFGPGTRLTVT.